Sequencing of this T cell receptor beta chain was carried out in a study of cytomegalovirus exposure and HLA in healthy donors. Study-level information: An earlier analysis found some 100 million unique TCR beta sequences from 150 million to 200 million T cells.

The study, taken as a whole, reports: Several of the most significant clusters appeared linked to common viral pathogens, based on a later analysis.

The PCR had 60 Vbeta and 13 Jbeta primers. Generated by immunoSEQ multiplex PCR, the TCRdb table keeps only in-frame clones and is missing some. There are about 130,000 clones in the sample; 76% occur only once, and around 3.2% lies in the top ten. A word on this clone: Its matching antigen is unknown.

Germline CDR1 and CDR2: MNHEY and SVGAGI. The CDR3 has 15 amino acids. V shed 5 bases and J 6 bases; nucleotides not matched to a gene: 5. Sequenced input: PBMCs. The chain links TRBV6-5 to TRBJ2-1, with 12 positions matching TRBD2. The receptor was isolated from a man between 35 and 55 years old in good health and CMV-seronegative. CDR3 DNA: TGTGCCAGCAGTCGTCTAGCGGGGGGGGGCAATGAGCAGTTCTTC. As protein: CASSRLAGGGNEQFF.